This T cell receptor (beta chain) was documented in a study of T-cell memory formation after mild COVID-19. Background on the study: Largely, TCR clusters stayed within a single donor.

This clonotype turned up a few times. V gave up 1 base and J gave up 3 bases, with 13 bases separating them. CDR1 is SGHTA and CDR2 is FQGNSA in the germline V gene. CDR3 length: 15 residues. TCRdb reprocessed the 5' RACE reads with MiXCR, giving one entry per CDR3 protein. The sample carries about 350,000 distinct CDR3 sequences, 12% to 15% recorded once. J is TRBJ2-7 and V is TRBV7-2, with D tentatively TRBD1 (5 bases). The source material was PBMCs or a T cell subset sorted from them (not recorded which). The receptor was isolated from a man between 18 and 35 years old who had mild COVID-19 (a few samples of this study predate the infection). Cell type and time point are not known. CDR3 region: CASSLVVGAGYEQYF. CDR3 sequence (DNA): TGTGCCAGCAGCTTAGTAGTTGGGGCCGGCTACGAGCAGTACTTC.